This TCR beta chain derives from a study of early T cells in non-severe SARS-CoV-2 infection (dated by TCRdb to the early 2020s). With regard to the full study: Because TCR sequencing was done on bulk RNA from unsorted whole blood, the alpha and beta chains could not be paired.

A case-control design nested within a healthcare worker cohort in London, UK, was used, with weekly nasopharyngeal swab PCR tests and blood sampling performed. Between 23 and 31 March 2020, the week of the UK lockdown, healthcare workers were enrolled and then followed up weekly for as long as 16 weeks. For CDR1 and CDR2, the germline V gene (reference sequence) lists SEHNR and FQNEAQ. From the cysteine through the phenylalanine, the CDR3 covers 16 amino acids. Only the CDR3 part of the read is kept: 48 bases, read in frame from the first base. Between the V and J ends, shortened by 5 bases and 1 base respectively, the junction contains 15 bases. What the study reported, not specific to this receptor: VDJdb matching was skewed toward anti-spike CD8 responses and likely underestimated virus-specific expansions, missing private and CD4 specificities.

The method was 5' RACE. Sequenced on a NextSeq 500. The TCR library protocol attached unique molecular identifiers to individual cDNA molecules to correct for sequencing error and PCR bias. Both TCR alpha and beta chains were sequenced, and tight co-correlation was observed between alpha and beta sequence abundances in each sample. Turning to the authors' computational methods: V gene, J gene and CDR3 annotation of TCR sequences was performed with Decombinator V4. Expanded TCRs were defined as changing significantly between any two time points under a Poisson model with p below 0.0001. TCR abundances were normalised to the total number of TCRs sequenced in each sample and reported as counts per million. TRAV1-2 paired with TRAJ12, TRAJ20 or TRAJ33 defined MAIT TCRs, while TRAV10 paired with TRAJ18 defined iNKT TCRs. VDJdb, accessed 1 November 2021, was searched for CMV, EBV and SARS-CoV-2 annotated TCRs, with TCRs annotated for multiple antigens excluded. TCRdb redid the processing of the public reads, applying fastp at Q25 and MiXCR, and retained in-frame beta chains. Each record represents a unique CDR3 protein, reported with the most common genes and DNA among its rows. What appears here as the V and J calls and clone size reflects TCRdb's work, not the paper's. The sample table lists some 96,000 distinct CDR3 sequences, 11% of them with a count of one. Together, the top ten hold around 4.7% of the sample.

This clonotype came up many times. Which antigen it targets is not known. The sample holds no much larger clone one base away, and base qualities are not on file. The receptor's source is an adult who was a healthcare worker with PCR-confirmed SARS-CoV-2 infection or an uninfected control (not recorded which). The source material was whole blood, sampled at baseline. This sequence uses TRBV7-9 and TRBJ2-1; TRBD1 might be the D gene, on 5 matching bases. The CDR3 region has the sequence CASSSFVGLSYNEQFF. The base sequence is TGTGCCAGCAGCAGTTTTGTGGGGCTGTCCTACAATGAGCAGTTCTTC.